The T cell receptor (beta chain) under discussion was sequenced for a study of blood T cell repertoires in COVID-19. Study-wide background: PBMCs, B-cell-depleted T cells, or T cells provided the cDNA or gDNA that made up the material.

In germline, CDR1 is LNHDA, CDR2 SQIVND (reference sequence). The CDR3 is made up of 11 amino acids. Repertoires were generated with immunoSEQ multiplex PCR, while TCRdb's copy carries only in-frame clones and drops some. The data show 90,000 to 120,000 clones, with roughly 86% seen just once and 6.5% held by the top ten. Sequences were obtained from peripheral blood. The chain links TRBV19 to TRBJ2-7; 9 nucleotides align to TRBD1. The receptor's source is a woman aged 55-69 years with acute or convalescent COVID-19. CDR3 coding DNA: TGTGCTGGACAGGGGACTAACGAGCAGTACTTC. Its translation: CAGQGTNEQYF.